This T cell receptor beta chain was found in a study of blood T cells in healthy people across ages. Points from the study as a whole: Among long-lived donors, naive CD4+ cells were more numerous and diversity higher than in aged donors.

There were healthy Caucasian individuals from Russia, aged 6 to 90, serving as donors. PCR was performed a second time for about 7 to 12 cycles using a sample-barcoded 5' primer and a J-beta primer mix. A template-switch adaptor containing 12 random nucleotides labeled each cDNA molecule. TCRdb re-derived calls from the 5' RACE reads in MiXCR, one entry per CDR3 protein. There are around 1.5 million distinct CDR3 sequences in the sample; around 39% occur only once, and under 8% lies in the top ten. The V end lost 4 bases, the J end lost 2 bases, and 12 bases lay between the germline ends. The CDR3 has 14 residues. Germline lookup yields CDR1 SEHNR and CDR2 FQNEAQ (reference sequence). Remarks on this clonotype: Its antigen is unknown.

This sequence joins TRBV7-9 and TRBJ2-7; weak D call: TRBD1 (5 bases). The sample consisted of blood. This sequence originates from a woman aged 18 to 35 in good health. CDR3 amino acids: CASSSQGHPYEQYF. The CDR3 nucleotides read TGTGCCAGCAGCTCCCAGGGTCACCCCTACGAGCAGTACTTC.